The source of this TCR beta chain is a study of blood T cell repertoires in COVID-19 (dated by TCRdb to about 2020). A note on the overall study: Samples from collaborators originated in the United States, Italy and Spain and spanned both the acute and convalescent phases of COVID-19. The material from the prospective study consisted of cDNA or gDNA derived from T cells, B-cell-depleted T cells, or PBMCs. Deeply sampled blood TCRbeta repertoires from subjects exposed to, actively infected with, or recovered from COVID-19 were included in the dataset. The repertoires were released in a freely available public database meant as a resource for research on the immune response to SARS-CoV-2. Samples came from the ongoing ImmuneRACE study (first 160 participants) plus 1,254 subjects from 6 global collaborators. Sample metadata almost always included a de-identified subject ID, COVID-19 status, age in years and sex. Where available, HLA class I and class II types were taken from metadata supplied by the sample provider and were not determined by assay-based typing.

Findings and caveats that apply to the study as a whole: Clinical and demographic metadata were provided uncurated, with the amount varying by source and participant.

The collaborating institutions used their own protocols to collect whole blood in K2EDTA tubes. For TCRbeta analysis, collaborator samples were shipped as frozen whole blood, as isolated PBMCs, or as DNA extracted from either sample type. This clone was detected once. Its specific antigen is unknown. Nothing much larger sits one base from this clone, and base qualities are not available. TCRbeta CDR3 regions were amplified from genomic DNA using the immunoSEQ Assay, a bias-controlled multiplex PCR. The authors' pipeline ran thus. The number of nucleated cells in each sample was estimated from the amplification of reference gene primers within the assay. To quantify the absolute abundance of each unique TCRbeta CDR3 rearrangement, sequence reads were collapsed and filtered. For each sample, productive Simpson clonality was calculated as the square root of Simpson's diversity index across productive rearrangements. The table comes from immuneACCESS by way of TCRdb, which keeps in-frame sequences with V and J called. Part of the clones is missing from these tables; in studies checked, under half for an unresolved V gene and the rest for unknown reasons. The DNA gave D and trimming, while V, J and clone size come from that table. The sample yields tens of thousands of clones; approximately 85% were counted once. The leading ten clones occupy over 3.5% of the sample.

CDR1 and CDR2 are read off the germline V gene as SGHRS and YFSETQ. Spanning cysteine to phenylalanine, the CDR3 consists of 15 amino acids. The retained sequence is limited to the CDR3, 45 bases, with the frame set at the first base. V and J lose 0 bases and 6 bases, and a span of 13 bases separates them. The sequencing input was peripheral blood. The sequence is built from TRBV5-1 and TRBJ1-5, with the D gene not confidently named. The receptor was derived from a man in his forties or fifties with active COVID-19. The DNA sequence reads TGCGCCAGCAGCTTGGGGGTCGAGGTGAGTCAGCCCCAGCATTTT. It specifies CASSLGVEVSQPQHF.